This T cell receptor (beta chain) was obtained from a study of OX40 agonist ivuxolimab in advanced cancers. Study summary: Patients treated during dose escalation were battling hepatocellular carcinoma, melanoma, renal cell or head and neck cancer. It was permissible to have had prior anti-PD-1, anti-PD-L1 or anti-CTLA-4 therapy, and around 41% had some. The study's findings and limits: Both blood CD4+ and CD8+ T cells showed clonal growth by week 6 at 0.1 to 3.0 mg/kg. With doses of 0.1-3.0 mg/kg, partial responders showed among the lowest clonal expansion.

Germline V gives CDR1 LNHDA, CDR2 SQIVND (reference sequence). The CDR3 covers 14 residues. V was trimmed by 4 bases and J by 4 bases, leaving 13 bases between them. A remark on this clone: The target antigen is unknown.

Assay: immunoSEQ multiplex PCR; the TCRdb copy retains only in-frame clones and omits some. Here the sample spans roughly 67,000 clones, around nine tenths being singletons. Sequences were derived from CD4+ or CD8+ T cells sorted from blood, sampled in a trial of the OX40 agonist ivuxolimab. This sequence originates from an adult with an advanced solid tumor such as melanoma, head and neck, liver or kidney cancer. V is TRBV19 and J is TRBJ1-2, with a weak D call TRBD1 (5 bases). The chain's CDR3 is CASSNQGGPYGYTF. CDR3 bases: TGTGCCAGTAGTAACCAGGGAGGCCCCTATGGCTACACCTTC.